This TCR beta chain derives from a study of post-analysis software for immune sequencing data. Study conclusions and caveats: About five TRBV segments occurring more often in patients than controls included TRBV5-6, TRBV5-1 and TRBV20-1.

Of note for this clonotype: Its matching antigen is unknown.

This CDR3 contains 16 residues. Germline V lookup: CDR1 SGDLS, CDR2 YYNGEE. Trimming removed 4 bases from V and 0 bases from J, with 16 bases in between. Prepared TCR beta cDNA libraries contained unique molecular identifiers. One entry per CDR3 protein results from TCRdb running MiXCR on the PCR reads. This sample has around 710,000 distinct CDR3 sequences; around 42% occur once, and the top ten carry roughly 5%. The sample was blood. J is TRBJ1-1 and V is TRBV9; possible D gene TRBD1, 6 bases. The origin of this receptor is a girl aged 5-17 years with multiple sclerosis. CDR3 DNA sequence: TGTGCCAGCAGCCGGGGGGGGCCGGCTCTGAACACTGAAGCTTTCTTT. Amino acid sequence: CASSRGGPALNTEAFF. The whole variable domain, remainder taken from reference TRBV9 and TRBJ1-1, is DSGVTQTPKHLITATGQRVTLRCSPRSGDLSVYWYQQSLDQGLQFLIQYYNGEERAKGNILERFSAQQFPDLHSELNLSSLELGDSALYFCASSRGGPALNTEAFFGQGTRLTVV.